Below are 14 T cell receptor beta chains sequenced from a single sample in a study of cytomegalovirus exposure and HLA in healthy donors. PCR amplification relied on 60 Vbeta primers (plus 13 Jbeta primers). Clones were read by immunoSEQ multiplex PCR, and TCRdb kept only the in-frame ones, dropping some. The sample has some 150,000 clones, nearly 80% seen once; the top ten hold around a tenth. The specimen was PBMCs. These receptors were collected from a man younger than 35 in good health and CMV-seropositive.

V and J are TRBV18 and TRBJ1-3; D unresolved. The CDR3 sequence is 17 residues long. Looked up from germline, CDR1 is KGHSH and CDR2 is LQKENI. Deletions cut 0 bases from V and 7 bases from J, with 19 bases between. The CDR3 reads CASSPPPGKAKWNTIYF. In DNA form, the CDR3 reads TGTGCCAGCTCACCACCGCCAGGAAAGGCCAAGTGGAACACCATATATTTT.

The chain has TRBV4-3 and TRBJ1-1; perhaps TRBD1 as D (6 bases). Germline CDR1 reads LGHNA; CDR2 reads YSLEER. The CDR3 totals 15 residues. Deletions cut 6 bases from V and 1 base from J, with 15 bases between. This chain's CDR3 is CASRHHRETNTEAFF. Here the CDR3 DNA reads TGCGCCAGCAGGCACCACAGGGAAACGAACACTGAAGCTTTCTTT.

The CDR3 DNA reads TGTGCCAGCAGCTTAGAGGTGGGGGCGGGGGAGCTGTTTTTT. Translated: CASSLEVGAGELFF. The chain joins TRBV7-2 to TRBJ2-2; TRBD1 is a possible D gene (6 bases). The CDR3 has 14 residues. Germline lookup yields CDR1 SGHTA and CDR2 FQGNSA. V was cut by 1 base and J by 8 bases, with 11 bases left in between.

V and J are TRBV27 and TRBJ2-7; maybe TRBD1 (6 bases). Trimming left V 0 bases short and J 3 bases short, with 12 bases between. Germline V gives CDR1 MNHEY, CDR2 SMNVEV (reference sequence). The CDR3 loop spans 15 amino acids. The CDR3 is CASSLSRGLIYEQYF. In nucleotides, the CDR3 is TGTGCCAGCAGTTTATCCAGGGGATTAATCTACGAGCAGTACTTC.

This clone occurred once. The genes are TRBV27 and TRBJ1-1; tentative D call: TRBD1 (6 bases). The V and J ends lost 5 bases and 4 bases respectively, with 14 bases between them. This CDR3 is 14 amino acids long. CDR1 MNHEY and CDR2 SMNVEV come from the germline V gene (reference sequence). In DNA, the CDR3 is TGTGCCAGCAGTCCACAGGGTGGTGGCACTGAAGCTTTCTTT. This translates into CASSPQGGGTEAFF.

This clone was picked up a small number of times. The chain carries TRBV4-2 and TRBJ2-1; 11 bases fit TRBD2. There are 17 residues in the CDR3. With 0 bases clipped from V and 9 bases from J, the junction kept 10 bases outside the gene matches. Germline CDR1 and CDR2: LGHNA and YNFKEQ. DNA of the CDR3: TGTGCCAGCAGCCAAGATAGTGATAGCGGGAGGGGTTTTGAGCAGTTCTTC. Its translation: CASSQDSDSGRGFEQFF.

The rearrangement joins TRBV7-3 to TRBJ2-2; 10 bases are a match to TRBD2. The CDR3 has 16 residues. The ends lost 5 bases at V and 4 bases at J; junction bases unmatched: 7. Germline CDR1 is SGHTA and CDR2 is FQGTGA. In nucleotides, the CDR3 is TGTGCCAGCAGCGCGACTAGCGGGTCAACCACCGGGGAGCTGTTTTTT. This translates into CASSATSGSTTGELFF.

The chain is built from TRBV9 and TRBJ1-1; 8 nucleotides match TRBD1. The junction had 17 bases not matched to a gene; V was cut back by 3 bases and J by 4 bases. CDR1 is SGDLS, CDR2 YYNGEE, per germline. The CDR3 extends over 18 amino acids. The CDR3 DNA reads TGTGCCAGCAGCGGCAGGGGGCAACTTCAGAGGGGGGCCACTGAAGCTTTCTTT. Its translation: CASSGRGQLQRGATEAFF. The whole variable domain, filled in from reference TRBV9 and TRBJ1-1, reads DSGVTQTPKHLITATGQRVTLRCSPRSGDLSVYWYQQSLDQGLQFLIQYYNGEERAKGNILERFSAQQFPDLHSELNLSSLELGDSALYFCASSGRGQLQRGATEAFFGQGTRLTVV.

CDR3 loop: CASSYYGTSGEQYF. The CDR3 nucleotides read TGTGCCAGCAGCTATTACGGGACTAGCGGGGAGCAGTACTTC. The J gene is TRBJ2-7, the V gene TRBV7-8; TRBD2 aligns across 12 bases. CDR3 length: 14 amino acids. After removal of 4 bases from V and 7 bases from J, the junction contained 5 bases not matched to a gene. CDR1 and CDR2 from the germline V gene are SGHVS and FQNEAQ.

This chain joins TRBV27 and TRBJ1-5; possibly TRBD1 for D (5 bases). The V end was cut by 5 bases, the J end by 8 bases, with 19 bases between. In germline, CDR1 is MNHEY, CDR2 SMNVEV (reference sequence). The CDR3 spans 15 residues. As DNA, the CDR3 is TGTGCCAGCAGTCCCGCGGTGGGGCCGGGGGAGCCCCAGCATTTT. Protein sequence: CASSPAVGPGEPQHF.

The chain employs TRBV6-1 and TRBJ2-2; the match to TRBD2 covers 8 bases. V was pared by 6 bases and J by 8 bases, with 11 bases of the junction left unmatched. Germline lookup yields CDR1 MNHNS and CDR2 SASEGT. This CDR3 has 15 amino acids. CDR3 sequence (DNA): TGTGCCAGCAGAGGACCGGGACTAGTAAAGGGGGAGCTGTTTTTT. This sequence encodes CASRGPGLVKGELFF.

This clone was seen a handful of times. V and J are TRBV6-5 and TRBJ2-5, with 8 bases that match TRBD2. The CDR3 covers 15 residues. The J segment lost 0 bases and the V segment lost 7 bases, leaving 7 bases of the junction unmatched. Germline lookup yields CDR1 MNHEY and CDR2 SVGAGI. The CDR3 region has the DNA TGTGCCAGCACCTCCGGGGGGGCGGACCAAGAGACCCAGTACTTC. Translating gives CASTSGGADQETQYF.

This clone turned up a few times. The V and J genes are TRBV4-1 and TRBJ1-4; TRBD1 agrees at 8 bases. The CDR3 totals 15 residues. The germline V gene has CDR1 MGHRA and CDR2 YSYEKL. The trim removed 8 bases at V and 1 base at J, leaving 6 bases unmatched. The CDR3 DNA is TGCGCCAGCCGAGGACAGGGAGGAACTAATGAAAAACTGTTTTTT. Amino acids: CASRGQGGTNEKLFF.

The V and J genes are TRBV25-1 and TRBJ2-4; TRBD1 matches 8 bases. The CDR3 covers 14 residues. Germline trimming cut 5 bases from V and 8 bases from J; bases unmatched to any gene: 8. In germline, CDR1 is MGHDK, CDR2 SYGVNS. For the CDR3, the DNA is TGTGCCAGCAGTAGGGAGACAGGGGCGGACATTCAGTACTTC. Its translation: CASSRETGADIQYF.